The 26 T cell receptor beta chains below all came from one sample that was sequenced in a study of cytotoxic CD8 clonotypes in ibrutinib-treated CLL. Measured with immunoSEQ multiplex PCR; TCRdb has only the in-frame clones, and not every one. The table includes 150,000 or so clones, more than 75% detected once. The sample here was PBMCs, taken after 24 months of ibrutinib treatment. These receptors were collected from a human donor with chronic lymphocytic leukemia.

The chain couples TRBV5-6 to TRBJ1-2; maybe TRBD1 (6 bases). Germline-derived CDR1 and CDR2 are SGHDT and YYEEEE. There are 14 residues in the CDR3. V lost 5 bases to trimming and J lost 2 bases, with 13 bases between them. CDR3: CASRPGAHNYGYTF. For the CDR3, the DNA is TGTGCCAGCAGGCCAGGGGCACACAACTATGGCTACACCTTC.

The chain couples TRBV6-5 to TRBJ2-1; D unclear. The CDR3 sequence is 12 residues long. In germline, CDR1 is MNHEY, CDR2 SVGAGI. Trimming took off 4 bases at V and 2 bases at J, with 3 bases between the two ends. CDR3 nucleotides: TGTGCCAGCAGTTCCACCTACAATGAGCAGTTCTTC. Protein sequence: CASSSTYNEQFF.

The chain recombines TRBV4-3 with TRBJ2-3; 7 bases are a match to TRBD2. Germline lookup yields CDR1 LGHNA and CDR2 YSLEER. This CDR3 is 16 amino acids long. The V segment lost 2 bases and the J segment 2 bases; nucleotides outside the gene matches: 7. The CDR3 coding sequence is TGCGCCAGCAGCCAAACATTTGGGGGGGACACAGATACGCAGTATTTT. This encodes CASSQTFGGDTDTQYF.

This clone was observed a handful of times. This chain joins TRBV28 and TRBJ1-3, with D perhaps matching TRBD1 (6 bases). With 7 bases removed from V and 0 bases from J, the gap between germline ends came to 16 bases. Germline lookup yields CDR1 MDHEN and CDR2 SYDVKM. The CDR3 is 16 amino acids. DNA of the CDR3: TGTGCCAGCACCCCACCGACAGGCTACTCTGGAAACACCATATATTTT. Its translation is CASTPPTGYSGNTIYF.

For the CDR3, the DNA is TGTGCCAGCAGCCGGGGACTAGCGGGAGGTTGGTTCTTC. Translated, it gives CASSRGLAGGWFF. The V and J genes are TRBV28 and TRBJ2-1, with 15 bases identical to TRBD2. This CDR3 has 13 residues. Germline CDR1 reads MDHEN; CDR2 reads SYDVKM. Germline trimming cut 6 bases from V and 15 bases from J; bases unmatched to any gene: 6.

This clone was seen once. V and J are TRBV28 and TRBJ1-5; D is undetermined. Per germline, CDR1 MDHEN and CDR2 SYDVKM. The germline V and J ends were trimmed by 2 bases and 9 bases, with 11 bases remaining between them. CDR3 length: 13 residues. CDR3: CASSLPEPGPQHF. As DNA, the CDR3 is TGTGCCAGCAGTTTACCCGAACCGGGGCCCCAGCATTTT.

The V and J genes are TRBV27 and TRBJ2-5; D unresolved. V lost 4 bases to trimming and J lost 2 bases, with 14 bases between them. The CDR3 is made up of 15 amino acids. Germline CDR1 and CDR2: MNHEY and SMNVEV (reference sequence). DNA for the CDR3: TGTGCCAGCAGTTCCTTGCGAGGCGCACAAGAGACCCAGTACTTC. Protein sequence: CASSSLRGAQETQYF.

CDR3 in DNA: TGTGCCAGCAGCTTAGGCGAGGCAGGGAAAATCTATGGCTACACCTTC. Protein product: CASSLGEAGKIYGYTF. This rearrangement joins TRBV13 to TRBJ1-2, with D perhaps matching TRBD1 (5 bases). Trimming pared 0 bases from V and 4 bases from J, leaving 15 bases between. There are 16 residues in the CDR3. Germline V gives CDR1 PRHDT, CDR2 FYEKMQ (reference sequence). Complete variable domain (other parts from reference TRBV13 and TRBJ1-2): AAGVIQSPRHLIKEKRETATLKCYPIPRHDTVYWYQQGPGQDPQFLISFYEKMQSDKGSIPDRFSAQQFSDYHSELNMSSLELGDSALYFCASSLGEAGKIYGYTFGSGTRLTVV.

This chain connects TRBV9 to TRBJ2-7; D possibly corresponds to TRBD2 (5 bases). CDR1 and CDR2 (germline): SGDLS, YYNGEE. This CDR3 contains 14 residues. V lost 3 bases to trimming and J lost 7 bases, with 17 bases between them. CDR3 residues: CASSDGPIAREQYF. DNA for the CDR3: TGTGCCAGCAGCGACGGCCCAATAGCGCGGGAGCAGTACTTC.

The genes are TRBV28 and TRBJ2-1; 10 bases line up with TRBD1. The CDR3 has 14 amino acids. V gave up 3 bases and J gave up 6 bases; unmatched junction bases: 2. In germline, CDR1 is MDHEN, CDR2 SYDVKM. CDR3 in DNA: TGTGCCAGCAGTTTCGGGACAGGGGTCAATGAGCAGTTCTTC. Translating it yields CASSFGTGVNEQFF.

The V gene is TRBV5-1, the J gene TRBJ1-2; 7 nucleotides match TRBD1. Germline V lookup: CDR1 SGHRS, CDR2 YFSETQ. Germline trimming cut 0 bases from V and 8 bases from J; bases unmatched to any gene: 7. The CDR3 runs to 14 residues. CDR3 DNA sequence: TGCGCCAGCAGCTTGGCCGTGGCAGGGGGAGGCTACACCTTC. Translating it yields CASSLAVAGGGYTF.

The chain has TRBV5-1 and TRBJ2-7; 11 bases match TRBD2. Trimming removed 6 bases from V and 4 bases from J; junction bases left unmatched: 6. Germline-derived CDR1 and CDR2 are SGHRS and YFSETQ. The CDR3 runs 14 residues. CDR3 amino acids: CASTPGTSGYEQYF. CDR3 bases: TGCGCCAGCACCCCTGGGACTAGCGGTTACGAGCAGTACTTC.

This chain connects TRBV7-9 to TRBJ2-3, with D uncertain. V was shortened by 5 bases and J by 5 bases, with 5 bases between the two germline ends. Per the germline V gene, CDR1 is SEHNR and CDR2 is FQNEAQ (reference sequence). The CDR3 sequence is 11 residues long. Here the CDR3 reads CASSVGDTQYF. The CDR3, as DNA: TGTGCCAGCAGCGTAGGAGATACGCAGTATTTT.

V and J are TRBV4-2 and TRBJ1-1; 8 positions agree with TRBD1. Germline CDR1 LGHNA, CDR2 YNFKEQ. This CDR3 spans 13 amino acids. V shed 4 bases, J shed 10 bases, and the junction held 8 bases outside the gene matches. CDR3 DNA sequence: TGTGCCAGCAGCCCGGACAGGGCCGGTGTAGCTTTCTTT. This encodes CASSPDRAGVAFF.

V usage is TRBV7-2 and J usage is TRBJ1-5; D gene ambiguous. The CDR3 runs 13 residues. The ends were cut back, 5 bases at V and 5 bases at J, with 10 bases in the middle. Germline CDR1 reads SGHTA; CDR2 reads FQGNSA. The CDR3 nucleotides are TGTGCCAGCAGCCGAGGACCCGATCAGCCCCAGCATTTT. It is translated as CASSRGPDQPQHF.

The rearrangement links TRBV7-2 to TRBJ2-7; 9 nucleotides agree with TRBD2. CDR1 and CDR2 from the germline V gene are SGHTA and FQGNSA. The CDR3 is 16 amino acids. The junction had 13 bases not matched to a gene; V was cut back by 5 bases and J by 5 bases. CDR3 loop: CASSPPWGTSLHEQYF. In DNA, the CDR3 is TGTGCCAGCAGCCCCCCCTGGGGGACTAGCCTCCACGAGCAGTACTTC.

The chain uses TRBV30 and TRBJ1-5; D gene uncertain. Trimming pared 2 bases from V and 3 bases from J, leaving 8 bases between. Germline CDR1 GTSNPN, CDR2 SVGIG (reference sequence). This CDR3 contains 13 residues. The CDR3 reads CAWSPASNQPQHF. DNA of the CDR3: TGTGCCTGGAGTCCAGCTTCCAATCAGCCCCAGCATTTT.

This chain joins TRBV6-1 and TRBJ2-1; 8 positions agree with TRBD1. In germline, CDR1 is MNHNS, CDR2 SASEGT. The length of the CDR3 is 13 residues. Trimming at V came to 6 bases and at J to 7 bases, leaving 5 bases not matched to a gene. This CDR3 reads CASRDRGGNEQFF. The CDR3 coding sequence is TGTGCCAGCAGAGACAGGGGTGGTAATGAGCAGTTCTTC.

V is TRBV19 and J is TRBJ1-2; perhaps TRBD1 as D (5 bases). The CDR3 consists of 16 residues. Germline-derived CDR1 and CDR2 are LNHDA and SQIVND (reference sequence). Trimming removed 7 bases from V and 8 bases from J, with 26 bases in between. The DNA for the CDR3 is TGTGCCAGTACCCCCATGAGGGGACGGGCCTGGAGCGGCTACACCTTC. This sequence encodes CASTPMRGRAWSGYTF.

V usage is TRBV5-1 and J usage is TRBJ1-6; the D gene is possibly TRBD1 (6 bases). Looked up from germline, CDR1 is SGHRS and CDR2 is YFSETQ. CDR3 size: 16 residues. V lost 0 bases, J lost 9 bases, and 16 bases lay in between. This CDR3 is CASSLGPGALGSPLHF. Written as DNA, the CDR3 is TGCGCCAGCAGCTTGGGTCCAGGGGCCCTAGGTTCACCCCTCCACTTT.

The chain couples TRBV28 to TRBJ2-7, with a possible D match to TRBD2 (6 bases). Germline values: CDR1 MDHEN, CDR2 SYDVKM. The CDR3 covers 13 residues. Trimming took off 8 bases at V and 2 bases at J, with 13 bases between the two ends. The DNA for the CDR3 is TGTGCCAGCCATAGCGGAGCCGCCTACGAGCAGTACTTC. Translated, it gives CASHSGAAYEQYF.

A remark on this clone: Germline is not matched at one junction end, which may reflect a read error. This chain joins TRBV7-9 and TRBJ2-7; 8 positions match TRBD1. The CDR3 is 13 residues long. Germline lookup yields CDR1 SEHNR and CDR2 FQNEAQ (reference sequence). The CDR3 nucleotides read TGTGCCAGCAGCTTAGTTGGTCTGGGGGACAGGAACTTC. Its translation is CASSLVGLGDRNF.

The chain employs TRBV2 and TRBJ1-1, with D possibly matching TRBD1 (6 bases). Trimming took off 6 bases at V and 11 bases at J, with 13 bases between the two ends. There are 11 residues in the CDR3. Looked up from germline, CDR1 is SNHLY and CDR2 is FYNNEI. The CDR3 region has the DNA TGTGCCAGCAGGGGAATAAGGGGGGCTTTCTTT. It yields the protein CASRGIRGAFF.

This chain uses TRBV11-2 with TRBJ1-2; D is ambiguous. The V and J ends lost 5 bases and 3 bases respectively, with 10 bases between them. In germline, CDR1 is SGHAT, CDR2 FQNNGV. This CDR3 has 13 amino acids. As DNA, the CDR3 is TGTGCCAGCAGCCCCTCCCCAGACTATGGCTACACCTTC. This translates into CASSPSPDYGYTF.

The V gene is TRBV19, the J gene TRBJ2-2, with D possibly being TRBD1 (6 bases). V was cut by 5 bases and J by 3 bases, with 16 bases left in between. Germline V CDR1 and CDR2: LNHDA, SQIVND (reference sequence). The CDR3 has 16 amino acids. The DNA for the CDR3 is TGTGCCAGTAGTTCCCCACGGGACACTCACACCGGGGAGCTGTTTTTT. Translating it yields CASSSPRDTHTGELFF.

This clone was picked up a small number of times. V and J are TRBV7-2 and TRBJ1-2; D is unclear. This CDR3 spans 14 amino acids. Germline V gene sequence: CDR1 SGHTA, CDR2 FQGNSA. The V and J ends lost 3 bases and 4 bases respectively, with 12 bases between them. The CDR3 loop reads CASSFSAEAYGYTF. The CDR3 DNA reads as TGTGCCAGCAGCTTTAGTGCAGAAGCCTATGGCTACACCTTC.